This TCR beta chain was observed in a study of molecular identifiers for immune sequencing clone quantification. TCRdb re-derived calls from the PCR reads in MiXCR, one entry per CDR3 protein. The sample has about 300,000 distinct CDR3 sequences, around a fifth seen once. Remarks on this clonotype: This may stem from a read error, because a much larger clone lies one nucleotide away.

The sequencing sample was made of naive CD8+ T cells from blood, with Jurkat cell RNA spiked in. Subset: FACS-sorted CD8+CD4-CCR7+CD45RA+ naive T cells. This clonotype originated in a human donor in good health. Some libraries in this study had Jurkat cell RNA spiked in.

The CDR3: CASRSGLGPYNKQFF. The CDR3 bases are TGTGCCAGCAGGTCAGGGTTAGGACCCTACAATAAGCAGTTCTTC. This chain connects TRBV12-3 or TRBV12-4 to TRBJ2-1, with D possibly being TRBD1 (5 bases). The CDR3 extends over 15 amino acids.